Listed here is a single TCR beta chain. Using immunoSEQ multiplex PCR, the repertoire was profiled, and TCRdb retains in-frame clones only, with some absent. The table has more than 200,000 clones, about 88% seen once. The entry originates in a study of blood T cell repertoires in COVID-19. With 5 bases removed from V and 3 bases from J, the gap between germline ends came to 14 bases. CDR1 is MNHEY, CDR2 SMNVEV, per germline (reference sequence). The CDR3 runs to 15 residues. Material for sequencing was peripheral blood. The rearrangement joins TRBV27 to TRBJ2-4; a weak D match, TRBD2 (6 bases). This clonotype originated in a woman aged 60-75 years with acute or convalescent COVID-19. CDR3 residues: CASSTSSGVKNIQYF. In DNA, the CDR3 is TGTGCCAGCAGTACTAGCTCGGGCGTCAAAAACATTCAGTACTTC.